This T cell receptor (beta chain) was observed in a study of response to subunit inactivated influenza vaccine. The length of the CDR3 is 18 residues. Germline V lookup: CDR1 SGHAT, CDR2 FQDESV (reference sequence). Worth noting for this clonotype: Its antigen is still unknown. The germline gene is not matched at one end of the junction; a read error may be the cause.

The study's findings and limits: The authors offered the suggestion that each seasonal influenza vaccination recruits few new T cells.

TCRdb redid the calling of the RT-PCR reads with MiXCR, one entry per CDR3 protein. Seen here are roughly 700,000 distinct CDR3 sequences, about 15% observed once, and the top ten hold less than 9%. The rearrangement links TRBV11-1 to TRBJ1-1; no clear D gene. This receptor was identified in a man aged 45 to 65 who received an inactivated influenza vaccine. Here the sequenced sample was PBMCs from blood, taken around 14 days before vaccination. In DNA form, the CDR3 reads TGTGCCATCAGCTCCAAACGGTACAGAATGAAATCGAACACTGAAGCTTTCTTT. The encoded protein is CAISSKRYRMKSNTEAFF.